Following are 2 T cell receptor beta chains from one sample sequenced in a study of memory CD4+ T cells and cytomegalovirus serostatus. Single viable CD3+CD4+CD8-CD45RO+ cells were sorted as the memory CD4+ T cells. TCRdb keeps only in-frame clones here, not all; method: immunoSEQ multiplex PCR. Of some 95,000 clones detected, 80% appear once; the ten largest clones hold 3.6%. Sequenced sample: memory CD4+ T cells from blood. These receptors were obtained from an adult in good health and CMV-seropositive.

The sample holds a few counts of this clone. The CDR3, as DNA: TGTGCCAGCAGCTTTACCGGGACTAGCGTGTACAATGAGCAGTTCTTC. Translated: CASSFTGTSVYNEQFF. This sequence joins TRBV7-2 and TRBJ2-1; 10 bases align to TRBD2. CDR3 length: 16 residues. The germline V gene has CDR1 SGHTA and CDR2 FQGNSA. The ends lost 3 bases at V and 4 bases at J; junction bases unmatched: 6. The whole variable domain, remainder taken from reference TRBV7-2 and TRBJ2-1, is GAGVSQSPSNKVTEKGKDVELRCDPISGHTALYWYRQSLGQGLEFLIYFQGNSAPDKSGLPSDRFSAERTGGSVSTLTIQRTQQEDSAVYLCASSFTGTSVYNEQFFGPGTRLTVL.

The J gene is TRBJ2-1, the V gene TRBV28; no firm D call. V dropped 7 bases and J dropped 6 bases, with 13 bases sitting between them. Looked up from germline, CDR1 is MDHEN and CDR2 is SYDVKM. The length of the CDR3 is 13 residues. This chain's CDR3 is CASTNHIVNEQFF. The CDR3 bases are TGTGCCAGCACAAACCATATTGTCAATGAGCAGTTCTTC.